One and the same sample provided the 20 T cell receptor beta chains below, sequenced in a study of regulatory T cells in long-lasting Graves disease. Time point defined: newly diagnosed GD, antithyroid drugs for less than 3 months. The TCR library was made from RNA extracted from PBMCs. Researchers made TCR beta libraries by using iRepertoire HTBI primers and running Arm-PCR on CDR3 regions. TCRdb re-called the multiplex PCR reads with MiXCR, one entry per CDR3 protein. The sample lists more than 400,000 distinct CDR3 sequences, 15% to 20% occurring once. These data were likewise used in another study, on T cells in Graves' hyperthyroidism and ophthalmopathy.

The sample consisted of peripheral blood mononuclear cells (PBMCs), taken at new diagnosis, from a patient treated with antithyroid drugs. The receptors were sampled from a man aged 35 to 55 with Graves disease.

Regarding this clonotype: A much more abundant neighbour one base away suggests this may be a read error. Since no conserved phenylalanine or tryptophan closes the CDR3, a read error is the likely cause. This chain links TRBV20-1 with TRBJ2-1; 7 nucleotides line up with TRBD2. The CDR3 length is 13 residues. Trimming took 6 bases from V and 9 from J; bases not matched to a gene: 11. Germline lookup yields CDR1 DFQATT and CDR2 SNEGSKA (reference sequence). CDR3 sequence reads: CSAAAGAWSEQFI. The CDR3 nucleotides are TGCAGTGCAGCCGCGGGAGCCTGGAGTGAGCAGTTCATC.

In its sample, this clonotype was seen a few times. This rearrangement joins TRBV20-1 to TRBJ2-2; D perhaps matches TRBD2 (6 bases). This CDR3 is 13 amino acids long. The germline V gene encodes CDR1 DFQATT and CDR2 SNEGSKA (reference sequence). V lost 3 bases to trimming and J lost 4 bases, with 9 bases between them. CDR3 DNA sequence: TGCAGTGCTAGGGGACTCACCACCGGGGAGCTGTTTTTT. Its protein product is CSARGLTTGELFF.

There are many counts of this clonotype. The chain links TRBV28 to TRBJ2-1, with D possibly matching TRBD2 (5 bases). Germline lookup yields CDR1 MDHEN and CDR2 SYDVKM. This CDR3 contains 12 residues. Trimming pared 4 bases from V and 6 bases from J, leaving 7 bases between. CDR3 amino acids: CASSSGSNEQFF. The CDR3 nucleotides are TGTGCCAGCAGTTCGGGGAGCAATGAGCAGTTCTTC.

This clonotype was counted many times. This chain's CDR3 is CASSHPRTSWEQYF. The CDR3, as DNA: TGTGCCAGCAGCCATCCCAGGACATCTTGGGAGCAGTACTTC. The rearrangement links TRBV3-1 to TRBJ2-7, with D perhaps matching TRBD1 (5 bases). Trimming removed 3 bases at V and 7 bases at J, with 16 bases between. The CDR3 covers 14 residues. The germline V gene has CDR1 LGHDT and CDR2 YNNKEL (reference sequence).

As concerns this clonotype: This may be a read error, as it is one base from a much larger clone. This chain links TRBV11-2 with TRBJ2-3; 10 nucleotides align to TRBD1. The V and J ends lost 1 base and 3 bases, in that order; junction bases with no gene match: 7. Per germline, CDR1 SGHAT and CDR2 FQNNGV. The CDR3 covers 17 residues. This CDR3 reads CASSLGPTGGETDTQYF. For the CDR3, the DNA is TGTGCCAGCAGCTTAGGTCCGACAGGGGGCGAGACAGATACGCAGTATTTT. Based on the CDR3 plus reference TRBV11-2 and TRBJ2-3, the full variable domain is EAGVAQSPRYKIIEKRQSVAFWCNPISGHATLYWYQQILGQGPKLLIQFQNNGVVDDSQLPKDRFSAERLKGVDSTLKIQPAKLEDSAVYLCASSLGPTGGETDTQYFGPGTRLTVL.

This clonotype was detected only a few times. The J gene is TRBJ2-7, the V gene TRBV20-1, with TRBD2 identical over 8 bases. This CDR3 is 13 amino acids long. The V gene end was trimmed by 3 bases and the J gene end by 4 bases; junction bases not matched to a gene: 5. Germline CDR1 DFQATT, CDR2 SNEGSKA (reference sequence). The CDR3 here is CSASTGGGYEQYF. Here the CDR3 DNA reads TGCAGTGCTAGCACGGGAGGGGGGTACGAGCAGTACTTC.

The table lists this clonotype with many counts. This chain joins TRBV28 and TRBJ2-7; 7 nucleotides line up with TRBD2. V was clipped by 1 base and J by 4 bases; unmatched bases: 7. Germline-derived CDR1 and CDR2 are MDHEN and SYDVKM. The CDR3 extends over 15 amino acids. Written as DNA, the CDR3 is TGTGCCAGCAGTTTATTTTCGGGACTACCATACGAGCAGTACTTC. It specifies CASSLFSGLPYEQYF.

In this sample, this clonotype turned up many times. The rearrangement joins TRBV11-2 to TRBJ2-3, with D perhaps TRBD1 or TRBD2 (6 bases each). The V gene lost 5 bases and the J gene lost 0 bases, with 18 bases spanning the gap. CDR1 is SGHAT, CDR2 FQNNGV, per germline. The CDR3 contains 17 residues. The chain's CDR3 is CASSISTGTYSTDTQYF. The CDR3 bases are TGTGCCAGCAGCATTTCAACAGGGACTTATAGCACAGATACGCAGTATTTT.

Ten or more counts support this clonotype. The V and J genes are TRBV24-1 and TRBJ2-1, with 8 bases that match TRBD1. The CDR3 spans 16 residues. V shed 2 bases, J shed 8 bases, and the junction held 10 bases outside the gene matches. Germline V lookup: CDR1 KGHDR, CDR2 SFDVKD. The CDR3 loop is CATSDSPGQGFDEQFF. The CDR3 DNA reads TGTGCCACCAGTGATTCCCCCGGACAGGGTTTCGATGAGCAGTTCTTC.

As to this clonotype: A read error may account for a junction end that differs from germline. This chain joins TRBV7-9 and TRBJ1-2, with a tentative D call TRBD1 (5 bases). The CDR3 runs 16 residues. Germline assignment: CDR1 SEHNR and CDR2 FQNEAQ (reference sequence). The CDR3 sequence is CASSSIGTETFYGCTF. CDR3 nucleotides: TGTGCCAGCAGTTCGATCGGGACGGAGACTTTCTATGGCTGCACCTTC.

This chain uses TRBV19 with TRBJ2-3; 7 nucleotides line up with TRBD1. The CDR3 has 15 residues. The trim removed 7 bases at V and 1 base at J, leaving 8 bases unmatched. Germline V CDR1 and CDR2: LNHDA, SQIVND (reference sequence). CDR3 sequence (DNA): TGTGCCAGTACTCCTAGACAGGGACGCACAGATACGCAGTATTTT. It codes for CASTPRQGRTDTQYF.

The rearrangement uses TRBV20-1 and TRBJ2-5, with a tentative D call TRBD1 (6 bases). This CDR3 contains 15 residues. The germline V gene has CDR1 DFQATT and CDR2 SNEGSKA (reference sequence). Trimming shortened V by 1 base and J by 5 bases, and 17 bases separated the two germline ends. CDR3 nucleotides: TGCAGTGCTAGAGTATACGACAGGAGAGGGGAGACCCAGTACTTC. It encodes CSARVYDRRGETQYF.

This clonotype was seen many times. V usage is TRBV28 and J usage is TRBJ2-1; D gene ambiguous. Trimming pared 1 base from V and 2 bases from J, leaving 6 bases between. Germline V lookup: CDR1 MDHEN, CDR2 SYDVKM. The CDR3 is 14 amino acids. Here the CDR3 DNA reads TGTGCCAGCAGTTTATTAGGACCCTACAATGAGCAGTTCTTC. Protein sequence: CASSLLGPYNEQFF.

The CDR3, as DNA: TGTGCCAGCAGCTCGGGACTCCCTTGGGATACGCAGTATTTT. It yields the protein CASSSGLPWDTQYF. This chain joins TRBV5-8 and TRBJ2-3; D possibly corresponds to TRBD2 (6 bases). The CDR3 spans 14 residues. Germline CDR1 and CDR2: SGHTS and YDEGEE. V dropped 3 bases and J dropped 6 bases, with 14 bases sitting between them. Variable domain in full (rest from reference TRBV5-8 and TRBJ2-3): EAGVTQSPTHLIKTRGQQATLRCSPISGHTSVYWYQQALGLGLQFLLWYDEGEERNRGNFPPRFSGRQFPNYSSELNVNALELEDSALYLCASSSGLPWDTQYFGPGTRLTVL.

The CDR3 loop is CSARQGTGIQYF. The DNA for the CDR3 is TGCAGTGCTAGGCAAGGTACGGGAATTCAGTACTTC. This chain connects TRBV20-1 to TRBJ2-4; D possibly corresponds to TRBD2 (5 bases). From germline, CDR1 is DFQATT and CDR2 SNEGSKA (reference sequence). The ends were cut back, 3 bases at V and 10 bases at J, with 13 bases in the middle. CDR3 length: 12 amino acids.

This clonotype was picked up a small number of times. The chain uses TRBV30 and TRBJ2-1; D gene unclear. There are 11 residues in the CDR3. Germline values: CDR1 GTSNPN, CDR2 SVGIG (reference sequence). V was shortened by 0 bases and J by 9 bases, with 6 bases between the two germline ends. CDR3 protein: CAWSVQIEQFF. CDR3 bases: TGTGCCTGGAGTGTACAGATTGAGCAGTTCTTC.

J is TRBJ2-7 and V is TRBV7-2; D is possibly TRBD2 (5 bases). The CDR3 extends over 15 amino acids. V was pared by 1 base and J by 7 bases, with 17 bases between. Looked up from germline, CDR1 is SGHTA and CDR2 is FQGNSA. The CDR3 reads CASSLERTFHNEQYF. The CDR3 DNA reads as TGTGCCAGCAGCTTAGAAAGGACTTTCCACAATGAGCAGTACTTC.

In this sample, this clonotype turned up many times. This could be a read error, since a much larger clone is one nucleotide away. The CDR3 sequence is CANSLDYGYTF. As DNA, the CDR3 is TGTGCCAACAGTTTAGACTATGGCTACACCTTC. The rearrangement uses TRBV28 and TRBJ1-2, with D uncertain. Germline V gives CDR1 MDHEN, CDR2 SYDVKM. The CDR3 consists of 11 residues.

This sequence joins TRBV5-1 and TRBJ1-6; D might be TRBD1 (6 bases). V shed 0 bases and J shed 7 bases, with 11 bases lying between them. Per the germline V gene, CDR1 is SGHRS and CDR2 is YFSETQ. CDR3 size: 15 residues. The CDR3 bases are TGCGCCAGCAGCTTGGATAGGGGGGCCAATTCACCCCTCCACTTT. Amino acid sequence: CASSLDRGANSPLHF.

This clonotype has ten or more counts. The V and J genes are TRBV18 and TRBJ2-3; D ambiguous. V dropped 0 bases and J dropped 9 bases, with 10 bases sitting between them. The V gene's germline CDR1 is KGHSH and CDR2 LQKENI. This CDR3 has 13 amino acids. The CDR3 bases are TGTGCCAGCTCACCACCCGTATCCGACACGCAGTATTTT. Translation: CASSPPVSDTQYF.